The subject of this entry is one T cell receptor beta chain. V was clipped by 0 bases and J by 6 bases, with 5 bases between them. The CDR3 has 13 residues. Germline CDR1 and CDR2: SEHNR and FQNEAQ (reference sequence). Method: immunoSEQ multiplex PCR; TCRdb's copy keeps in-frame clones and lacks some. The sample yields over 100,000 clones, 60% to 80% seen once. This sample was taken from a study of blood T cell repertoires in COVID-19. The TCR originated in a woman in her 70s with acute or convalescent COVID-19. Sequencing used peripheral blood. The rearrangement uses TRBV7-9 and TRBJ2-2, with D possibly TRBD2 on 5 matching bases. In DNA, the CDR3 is TGTGCCAGCAGCTTAGCGGGAGCCGGGGAGCTGTTTTTT. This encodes CASSLAGAGELFF.